Given below is one T cell receptor beta chain in context. As yet, its antigen is unknown. These data are taken from a study of shared clonotypes between healthy human individuals. General study points: Clonotype sharing among donors was thought likely to change with sequencing depth.

HIV-negative, healthy adults without recent acute infections or vaccinations were the donors. CDR1 and CDR2 from the germline V gene are MNHEY and SVGAGI. V lost 0 bases and J 1 base, leaving 9 bases between the germline ends. The CDR3 totals 15 residues. This table comes from immunoSEQ multiplex PCR, and its TCRdb copy is limited to in-frame clones, with some not included. Among about 2 million clones listed, 85% to 95% were seen once. This clonotype was obtained from a man younger than 35 in good health. Sequencing was done on a sample of naive CD4+ T cells sorted from blood. Regarding subset: CD45RA+ positively selected. The chain has TRBV6-5 and TRBJ1-1; no clear D gene. CDR3 sequence (DNA): TGTGCCAGCAGTTACTCGGGTCCTCCGAACACTGAAGCTTTCTTT. This codes for CASSYSGPPNTEAFF.